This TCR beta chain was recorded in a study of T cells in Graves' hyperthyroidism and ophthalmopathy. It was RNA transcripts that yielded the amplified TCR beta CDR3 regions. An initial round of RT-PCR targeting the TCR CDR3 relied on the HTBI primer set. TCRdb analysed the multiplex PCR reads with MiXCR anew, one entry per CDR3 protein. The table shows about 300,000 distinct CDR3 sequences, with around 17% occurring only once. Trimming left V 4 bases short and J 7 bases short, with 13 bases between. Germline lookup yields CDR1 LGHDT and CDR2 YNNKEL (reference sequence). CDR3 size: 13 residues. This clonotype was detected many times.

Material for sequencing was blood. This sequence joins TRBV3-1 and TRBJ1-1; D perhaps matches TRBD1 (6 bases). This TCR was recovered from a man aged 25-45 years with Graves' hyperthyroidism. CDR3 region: CASSLGGAGEAFF. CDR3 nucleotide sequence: TGTGCCAGCAGCCTCGGGGGCGCGGGTGAAGCTTTCTTT.